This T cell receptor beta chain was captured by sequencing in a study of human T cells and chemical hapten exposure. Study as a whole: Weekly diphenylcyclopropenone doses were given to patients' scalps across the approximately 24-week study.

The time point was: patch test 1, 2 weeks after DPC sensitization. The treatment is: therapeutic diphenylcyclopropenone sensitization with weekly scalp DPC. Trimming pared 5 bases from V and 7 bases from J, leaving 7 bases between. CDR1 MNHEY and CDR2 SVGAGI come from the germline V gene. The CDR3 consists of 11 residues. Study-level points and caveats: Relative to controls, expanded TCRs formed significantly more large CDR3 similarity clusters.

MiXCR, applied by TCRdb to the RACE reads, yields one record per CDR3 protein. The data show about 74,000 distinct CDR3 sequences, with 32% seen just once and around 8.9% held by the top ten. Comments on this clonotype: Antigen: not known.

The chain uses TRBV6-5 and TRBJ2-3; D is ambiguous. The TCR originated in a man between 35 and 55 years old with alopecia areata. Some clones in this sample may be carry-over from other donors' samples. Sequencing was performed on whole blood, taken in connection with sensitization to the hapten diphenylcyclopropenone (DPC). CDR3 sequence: CASSRRNTQYF. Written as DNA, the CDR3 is TGTGCCAGCAGTCGAAGGAATACGCAGTATTTT.